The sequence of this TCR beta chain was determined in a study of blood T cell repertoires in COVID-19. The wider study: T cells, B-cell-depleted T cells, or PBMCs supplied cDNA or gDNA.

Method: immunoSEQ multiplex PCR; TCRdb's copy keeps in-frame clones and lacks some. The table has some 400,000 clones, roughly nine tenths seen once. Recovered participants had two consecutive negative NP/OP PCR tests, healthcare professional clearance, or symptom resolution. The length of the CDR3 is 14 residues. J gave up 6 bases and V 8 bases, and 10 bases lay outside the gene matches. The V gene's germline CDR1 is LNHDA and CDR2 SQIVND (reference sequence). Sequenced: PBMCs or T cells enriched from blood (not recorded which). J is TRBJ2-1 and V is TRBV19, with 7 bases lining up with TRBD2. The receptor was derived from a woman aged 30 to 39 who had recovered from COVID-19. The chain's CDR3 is CASGFAGARNEQFF. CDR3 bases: TGTGCCAGTGGTTTCGCGGGAGCTCGCAATGAGCAGTTCTTC.